Listed below are T cell receptor beta chains from one sample, sequenced in a study of cytomegalovirus exposure and HLA in healthy donors. Using immunoSEQ multiplex PCR, the repertoire was profiled, and TCRdb retains in-frame clones only, with some absent. The table lists approximately 210,000 clones, roughly 80% of them singletons. The sample was PBMCs. The receptors shown here come from a man in his forties in good health and CMV-seropositive. The CDR3 runs from the conserved cysteine through the conserved F or W. The D gene is left open where the match is weak. Size is omitted from some rows. Given values are once, few, many or a class for expanded clones.

v_call	d_call	j_call	clone_size	cdr3_length	cdr3_aa	cdr3_nt
TRBV6-4	TRBD2	TRBJ2-1	-	16	CASSGLGTSILNEQFF	TGTGCCAGCAGTGGCCTCGGGACTAGCATCTTGAATGAGCAGTTCTTC
TRBV9	-	TRBJ1-2	-	14	CASSVAQTGYGYTF	TGTGCCAGCAGCGTAGCTCAGACCGGGTATGGCTACACCTTC
TRBV19	-	TRBJ1-5	-	16	CASSMERGDGNQPQHF	TGTGCCAGTAGTATGGAAAGGGGTGACGGCAATCAGCCCCAGCATTTT
TRBV11-3	-	TRBJ1-3	-	14	CASSPGRPGNTIYF	TGTGCCAGCAGCCCAGGGAGGCCTGGAAACACCATATATTTT
TRBV2	-	TRBJ1-1	few	13	CAGGWETGTEAFF	TGTGCCGGGGGGTGGGAGACTGGGACTGAAGCTTTCTTT
TRBV30	-	TRBJ1-5	-	17	CAWSILSGLGVNQPQHF	TGTGCCTGGAGTATCCTTAGCGGTCTCGGGGTCAATCAGCCCCAGCATTTT
TRBV6-1	-	TRBJ2-7	once	14	CASSEAGQPYEQYF	TGTGCCAGCAGTGAAGCGGGGCAGCCGTACGAGCAGTACTTC
TRBV30	TRBD1	TRBJ1-4	once	15	CAWSVGGQGGEKLFF	TGTGCCTGGAGTGTAGGGGGACAGGGAGGTGAAAAACTGTTTTTT
TRBV5-1	-	TRBJ2-3	once	13	CASSLGGVDTQYF	TGCGCCAGCAGCTTGGGGGGGGTAGATACGCAGTATTTT
TRBV7-9	-	TRBJ1-4	-	15	CASSLRQTPNEKLFF	TGTGCCAGCAGCCTTAGACAGACCCCTAATGAAAAACTGTTTTTT
TRBV2	-	TRBJ1-3	once	13	CARRSSKGNTIYF	TGTGCCAGGCGGTCCTCCAAAGGAAACACCATATATTTT
TRBV19	-	TRBJ1-2	-	13	CASSIRGDDGYTF	TGTGCCAGTAGTATACGGGGGGACGACGGCTACACCTTC
TRBV28	-	TRBJ1-5	once	16	CASSLQVGQGNQPQHF	TGTGCCAGCAGTTTACAAGTTGGGCAGGGCAATCAGCCCCAGCATTTT
TRBV6-1	-	TRBJ2-7	-	12	CASSGLLYEQYF	TGTGCCAGCAGTGGACTCCTCTACGAGCAGTACTTC
TRBV4-1	-	TRBJ2-1	once	15	CASSQSVLGGDEQFF	TGCGCCAGCAGCCAAAGTGTACTAGGTGGGGATGAGCAGTTCTTC
TRBV19	-	TRBJ2-6	few	19	CASSVVGRGFPSGANVLTF	TGTGCCAGTAGCGTTGTTGGCAGAGGATTCCCCTCTGGGGCCAACGTCCTGACTTTC
TRBV11-2	TRBD1	TRBJ2-5	-	16	CASIGRGRKGQETQYF	TGTGCCAGCATCGGCAGGGGGCGCAAGGGCCAAGAGACCCAGTACTTC
TRBV5-1	-	TRBJ2-5	-	18	CASSLGAWDSGSAETQYF	TGCGCCAGCAGCTTGGGGGCCTGGGACAGCGGGAGTGCAGAGACCCAGTACTTC
TRBV21-1	-	TRBJ1-5	-	12	CASSIPRQPQHF	TGTGCCAGCAGCATTCCTCGTCAGCCCCAGCATTTT
TRBV5-1	-	TRBJ1-1	-	14	CASSSGTPVSEAFF	TGCGCCAGCAGCTCCGGGACACCGGTCTCTGAAGCTTTCTTT
TRBV19	-	TRBJ1-1	-	14	CASSIMGGNTEAFF	TGTGCCAGTAGTATAATGGGGGGGAACACTGAAGCTTTCTTT
TRBV19	TRBD1	TRBJ1-1	-	14	CASSIAETGGKAFF	TGTGCCAGTAGTATAGCGGAAACAGGGGGTAAAGCTTTCTTT
TRBV9	-	TRBJ2-5	-	13	CASSDRTRETQYF	TGTGCCAGCAGCGACCGAACGAGGGAGACCCAGTACTTC
TRBV5-6	TRBD1	TRBJ1-1	-	12	CASSQGGSEAFF	TGTGCCAGCAGCCAGGGGGGATCTGAAGCTTTCTTT